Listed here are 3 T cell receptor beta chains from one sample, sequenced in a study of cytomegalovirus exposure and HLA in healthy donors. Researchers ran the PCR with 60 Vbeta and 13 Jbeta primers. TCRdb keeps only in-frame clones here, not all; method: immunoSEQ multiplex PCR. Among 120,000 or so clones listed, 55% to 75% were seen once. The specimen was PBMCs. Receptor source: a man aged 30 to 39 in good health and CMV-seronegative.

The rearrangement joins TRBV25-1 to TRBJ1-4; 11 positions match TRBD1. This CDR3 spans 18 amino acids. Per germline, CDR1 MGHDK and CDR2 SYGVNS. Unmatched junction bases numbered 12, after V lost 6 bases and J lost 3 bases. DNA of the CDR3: TGTGCCAGCAGCTCGGGACAGGGGGATCCCTCGGCTAATGAAAAACTGTTTTTT. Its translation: CASSSGQGDPSANEKLFF.

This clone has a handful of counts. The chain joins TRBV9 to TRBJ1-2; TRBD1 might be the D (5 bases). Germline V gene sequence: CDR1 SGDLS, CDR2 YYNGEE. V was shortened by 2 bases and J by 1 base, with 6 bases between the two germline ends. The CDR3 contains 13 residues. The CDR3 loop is CASSVQGNYGYTF. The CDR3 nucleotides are TGTGCCAGCAGCGTTCAGGGTAACTATGGCTACACCTTC.

CDR3 nucleotides: TGCGCCAGCAGCCAAGGCTCTAAGCGGGAATATTATGGCTACACCTTC. Encoded protein: CASSQGSKREYYGYTF. V gene TRBV4-1 combines with J gene TRBJ1-2; the D is unclear. Germline-derived CDR1 and CDR2 are MGHRA and YSYEKL. V gave up 1 base and J gave up 5 bases, with 17 bases separating them. This CDR3 is 16 amino acids long.